These T cell receptor beta chains were read from a single sample in a study of shared clonotypes between healthy human individuals. The table came from immunoSEQ multiplex PCR; TCRdb's copy has only in-frame clones and leaves some out. This table holds around 1,100,000 clones, roughly 80% found once. Input material: memory CD4+ T cells from PBMCs. The receptors stem from a man between 18 and 35 years old in good health. Some clones in this sample may be carry-over from other donors' samples. CDR3s include the opening cysteine and the closing phenylalanine or tryptophan. The order of the fields is V gene, clone size, J gene, D gene, CDR3 length, CDR3 DNA, CDR3 protein. A D gene is named only where the DNA matches it firmly. Clone size is shown for a subset of rows, as once, few, many or a class of expanded clone.

TRBV27	.	TRBJ2-7	.	15	TGTGCCAGCAAACCCCCGGGACCTAGTCGGGCCGAGCAGTACTTC	CASKPPGPSRAEQYF
TRBV5-1	.	TRBJ1-3	.	15	TGCGCCAGCAGCTTAGGAGGGTTTCCAGGAAACACCATATATTTT	CASSLGGFPGNTIYF
TRBV4-2	.	TRBJ2-2	TRBD2	19	TGTGCCAGCAGCCAAGATTTTTTTGGTGCTAGCGGGAGGTCCGGGGAGCTGTTTTTT	CASSQDFFGASGRSGELFF
TRBV20-1	.	TRBJ2-5	.	11	TGCAGTGTAAGGAGACAAGAGACCCAGTACTTC	CSVRRQETQYF
TRBV6-4	.	TRBJ2-7	.	16	TGTGCCAGCAGTGCCCCCGACAGACTCCTCTCCTACGAGCAGTACTTC	CASSAPDRLLSYEQYF
TRBV2	once	TRBJ2-7	TRBD2	13	TGTGCCAGCACGGGGCTAGCGGGAGTGGCGCAGTACTTC	CASTGLAGVAQYF
TRBV7-2	.	TRBJ2-3	.	14	TGTGCCAGCAGGTACCGGACCCACACAGATACGCAGTATTTT	CASRYRTHTDTQYF
TRBV5-1	.	TRBJ2-3	TRBD2	14	TGCGCCAGCGCCGGACTAGCGAGCACAGATACGCAGTATTTT	CASAGLASTDTQYF
TRBV15	.	TRBJ2-3	TRBD2	17	TGTGCCACCAGCAGCCTGCCTGGACTAGCGGTTCATGGTACGCAGTATTTT	CATSSLPGLAVHGTQYF
TRBV18	.	TRBJ2-4	.	13	TGTGCCAGCTCACCAGGTAGCACTGACATTCAGTACTTC	CASSPGSTDIQYF
TRBV7-9	.	TRBJ2-7	.	16	TGTGCCAGCAGCTTAAGACAGGTTAGGAATCCCTACGAGCAGTACTTC	CASSLRQVRNPYEQYF